This T cell receptor (beta chain) was documented in a study of spatial heterogeneity in lung cancer. The wider study: Compared with alpha-chain sequences, beta-chain sequences were consistently detected in greater numbers.

At least ten counts were recorded for this clonotype. A single record per CDR3 protein comes from TCRdb applying MiXCR to the 5' RACE reads. The table includes 50,000 to 65,000 distinct CDR3 sequences, about 8% detected once. V lost 5 bases, J lost 1 base, and 11 bases stayed unmatched. Germline assignment: CDR1 MDHEN and CDR2 SYDVKM. This CDR3 comprises 17 residues. Time point specified: sample taken at primary tumor resection. Whole RNA from tumor, nontumor lung or frozen PBMC was sequenced unsorted. The sequences come from PBMCs, collected at surgery. The source of this sequence is a female donor with early-stage non-small cell lung cancer. This chain links TRBV28 with TRBJ1-3, with 7 bases lining up with TRBD1. CDR3 protein: CASSPPQGVGSGNTIYF. The CDR3 DNA reads as TGTGCCAGCAGTCCCCCCCAGGGGGTCGGGTCTGGAAACACCATATATTTT.